What follows describes a single T cell receptor (beta chain). Antigen: not known. This sample is drawn from a study of T-cell memory formation after mild COVID-19. Findings and limits, study-wide: CD4/CD8 balance characterized clones contracting day 15 to 85, and CD4+ skew characterized later expanders.

Each CDR3 protein gets one entry after TCRdb re-called the 5' RACE reads with MiXCR. The sample records about 390,000 distinct CDR3 sequences, roughly 21% being singletons. The ends lost 7 bases at V and 5 bases at J; junction bases unmatched: 6. Germline CDR1 ENHRY, CDR2 SYGVKD. CDR3 size: 13 residues. Input material: PBMCs or a T cell subset sorted from them (not recorded which). V is TRBV10-3 and J is TRBJ2-5, with 8 positions matching TRBD2. The TCR was taken from an adult woman who had mild COVID-19 (a few samples of this study predate the infection). Cell type and time point are not known. CDR3 bases: TGTGCCATCAAGCCTAGCGGGCTGGAGACCCAGTACTTC. Protein: CAIKPSGLETQYF.